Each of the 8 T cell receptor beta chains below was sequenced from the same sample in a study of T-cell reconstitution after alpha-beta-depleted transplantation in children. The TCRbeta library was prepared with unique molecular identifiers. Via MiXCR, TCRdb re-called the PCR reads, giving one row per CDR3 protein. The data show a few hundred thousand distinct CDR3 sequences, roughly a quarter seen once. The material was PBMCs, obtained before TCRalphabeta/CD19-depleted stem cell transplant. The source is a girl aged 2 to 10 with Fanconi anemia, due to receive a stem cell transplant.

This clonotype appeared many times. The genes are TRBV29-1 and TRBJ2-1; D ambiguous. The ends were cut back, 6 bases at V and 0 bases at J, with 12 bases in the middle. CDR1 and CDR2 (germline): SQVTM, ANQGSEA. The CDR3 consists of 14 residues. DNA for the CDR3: TGCAGCGTCGCCGGGTCATTCTCCTACAATGAGCAGTTCTTC. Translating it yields CSVAGSFSYNEQFF.

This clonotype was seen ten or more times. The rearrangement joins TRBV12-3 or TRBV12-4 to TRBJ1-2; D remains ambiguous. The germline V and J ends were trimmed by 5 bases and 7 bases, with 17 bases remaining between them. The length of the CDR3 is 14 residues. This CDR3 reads CASSATREPGGYTF. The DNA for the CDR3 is TGTGCCAGCAGTGCTACAAGGGAACCCGGTGGCTACACCTTC.

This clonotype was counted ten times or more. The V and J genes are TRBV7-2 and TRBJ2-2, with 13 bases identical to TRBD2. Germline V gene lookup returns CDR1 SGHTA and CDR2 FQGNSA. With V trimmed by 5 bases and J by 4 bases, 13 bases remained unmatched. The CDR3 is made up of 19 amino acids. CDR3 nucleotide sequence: TGTGCCAGCAGCCTTTCCCCACTAGCGGGGGGGAGGGGCACCGGGGAGCTGTTTTTT. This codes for CASSLSPLAGGRGTGELFF. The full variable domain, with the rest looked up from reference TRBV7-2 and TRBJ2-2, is GAGVSQSPSNKVTEKGKDVELRCDPISGHTALYWYRQSLGQGLEFLIYFQGNSAPDKSGLPSDRFSAERTGGSVSTLTIQRTQQEDSAVYLCASSLSPLAGGRGTGELFFGEGSRLTVL.

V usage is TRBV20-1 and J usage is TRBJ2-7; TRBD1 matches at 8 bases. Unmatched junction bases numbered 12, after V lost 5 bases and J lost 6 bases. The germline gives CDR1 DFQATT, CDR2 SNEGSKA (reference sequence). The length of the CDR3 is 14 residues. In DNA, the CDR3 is TGCAGTGCTCAACACCCTCAGGGGGCTAGCGAGCAGTACTTC. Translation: CSAQHPQGASEQYF.

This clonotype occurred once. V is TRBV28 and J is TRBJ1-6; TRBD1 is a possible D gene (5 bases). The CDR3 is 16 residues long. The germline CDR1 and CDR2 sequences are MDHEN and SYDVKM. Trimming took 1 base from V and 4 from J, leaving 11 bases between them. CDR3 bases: TGTGCCAGCAGTTTATATGGGACCCAGTATAATTCACCCCTCCACTTT. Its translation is CASSLYGTQYNSPLHF.

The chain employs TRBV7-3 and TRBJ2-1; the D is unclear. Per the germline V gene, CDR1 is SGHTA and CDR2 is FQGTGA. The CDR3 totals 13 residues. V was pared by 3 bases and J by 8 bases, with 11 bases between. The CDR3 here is CASSLLVGDEQFF. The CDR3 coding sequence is TGTGCCAGCAGCTTGTTGGTTGGGGATGAGCAGTTCTTC.

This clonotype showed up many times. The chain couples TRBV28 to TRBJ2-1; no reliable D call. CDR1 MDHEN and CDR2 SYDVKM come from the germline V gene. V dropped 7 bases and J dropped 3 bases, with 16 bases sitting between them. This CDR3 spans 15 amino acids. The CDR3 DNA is TGTGCCAGCAAGATTCATGGGGATTTCTACAATGAGCAGTTCTTC. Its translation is CASKIHGDFYNEQFF.

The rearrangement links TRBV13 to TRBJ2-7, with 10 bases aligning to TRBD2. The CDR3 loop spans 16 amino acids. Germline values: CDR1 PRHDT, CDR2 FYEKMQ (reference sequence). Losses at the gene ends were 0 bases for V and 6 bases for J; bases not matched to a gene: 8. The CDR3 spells CASSLGPSGSEGEQYF. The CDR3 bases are TGTGCCAGCAGCTTAGGACCTAGCGGGAGTGAGGGCGAGCAGTACTTC.